Given below is one T cell receptor (beta chain) in context. This receptor's antigen is unknown. No base-level quality is on record; no much larger clone is a single base apart. From the germline V gene, CDR1 is SGHRS and CDR2 is YFSETQ. The trim is 3 bases for V and 1 base for J, with a gap of 14 bases between the germline ends. Reading from cysteine to phenylalanine, the CDR3 counts 16 amino acids. Here the CDR3 DNA is all that survives: 48 bases in frame from base 1. The sample originates from a study of response to subunit inactivated influenza vaccine (dated by TCRdb to between 2018 and 2020). About the investigation overall: Deep quantitative T cell receptor repertoire profiling was used in the study to track responses to a trivalent subunit inactivated influenza vaccine.

Library generation was performed with RT-PCR. Reads for this sample came from an Illumina HiSeq 2500. The public sequencing data were trimmed at Q25 with fastp and processed into clonotypes with MiXCR by TCRdb, which kept only in-frame beta chains. Each record represents a unique CDR3 protein, reported with the most common genes and DNA among its rows. The sample data list approximately 500,000 distinct CDR3 sequences, and around 15% of these were observed just once. The top ten hold around 10% of the sample. General study outcomes and caveats: The authors proposed that each seasonal influenza vaccination may bring in only a limited number of new T cells.

The material sequenced was PBMCs from blood, taken 12 days after vaccination. This sequence was found in a man aged 50 to 60 who received an inactivated influenza vaccine. Donor details come from another sample of the same person, matched by shared clones. The chain employs TRBV5-1 and TRBJ2-1; the D segment cannot be called with confidence. The CDR3 region: CASSSLPDASYNEQFF. The nucleotide sequence is given as TGCGCCAGCAGCTCCTTGCCGGACGCGTCCTACAATGAGCAGTTCTTC.